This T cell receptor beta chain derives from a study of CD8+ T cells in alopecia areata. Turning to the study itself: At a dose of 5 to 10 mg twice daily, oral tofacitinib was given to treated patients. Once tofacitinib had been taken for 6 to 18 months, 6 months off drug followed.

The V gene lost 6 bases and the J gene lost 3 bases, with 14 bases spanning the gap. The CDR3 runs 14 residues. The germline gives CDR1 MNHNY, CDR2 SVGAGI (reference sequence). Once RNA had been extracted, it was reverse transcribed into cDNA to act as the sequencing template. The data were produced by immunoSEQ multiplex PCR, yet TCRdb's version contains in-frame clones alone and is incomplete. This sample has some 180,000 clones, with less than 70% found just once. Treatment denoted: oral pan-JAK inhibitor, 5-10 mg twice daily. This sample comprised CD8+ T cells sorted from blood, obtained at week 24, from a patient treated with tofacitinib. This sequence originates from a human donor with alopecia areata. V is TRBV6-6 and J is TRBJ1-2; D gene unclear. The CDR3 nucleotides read TGTGCCAGCAGCTCCCTCACACCAGACTATGGCTACACCTTC. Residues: CASSSLTPDYGYTF.